The clone carrying this T cell receptor (beta chain) was seen once. The repertoire was sequenced with immunoSEQ multiplex PCR; TCRdb's copy has only in-frame clones and lacks some. The sample has 200,000 or so clones; approximately 93% are singletons. The sample comes from a study of T cell responses to AZD1222 COVID-19 vaccine. The CDR3 runs 11 residues. Between the trimmed V and J ends, which lost 4 bases and 4 bases, there was a span of 5 bases. Per the germline V gene, CDR1 is SGHNT and CDR2 is YYREEE (reference sequence). This clonotype was sampled from an adult who received the AZD1222 COVID-19 vaccine. The rearrangement links TRBV5-4 to TRBJ2-5; no clear D gene. Sequencing was performed on peripheral blood, taken 28 days after the second AZD1222 dose. CDR3 sequence: CASSITETQYF. CDR3 bases: TGTGCCAGCAGCATTACAGAGACCCAGTACTTC.